The source of this TCR beta chain is a study of blood T cell repertoires in COVID-19. Across the study: The study drew acute and convalescent COVID-19 samples from the United States, Italy and Spain. From T cells, B-cell-depleted T cells, or PBMCs came the material, which was cDNA or gDNA.

Trimming pared 0 bases from V and 5 bases from J, leaving 10 bases between. Germline V gene lookup returns CDR1 MGHRA and CDR2 YSYEKL. This CDR3 region has 14 residues. Original processing notes: Reference gene primer amplification yielded estimated nucleated cell counts. Profiling relied on immunoSEQ multiplex PCR, and the TCRdb table lists in-frame clones only, not all of them. V and J calls and clone size come straight from that table; D and trimming were deduced from the DNA. The data hold a few hundred thousand clones, with 86% observed a single time. The material sequenced was peripheral blood. The chain joins TRBV4-1 to TRBJ1-2, with D perhaps TRBD1 (5 bases). This sequence was found in a woman in her twenties or thirties with active or convalescent COVID-19. The CDR3 loop is CASSQERRGYGYTF. CDR3 sequence (DNA): TGCGCCAGCAGCCAAGAGCGGAGGGGTTATGGCTACACCTTC.